The present TCR beta chain was sequenced within a study of identical twins' blood T cells. Study-level findings and limits: Shared environment remains a possible cause of twin similarity.

This CDR3 spans 19 amino acids. Germline V gene lookup returns CDR1 MGHRA and CDR2 YSYEKL. V was cut by 0 bases and J by 5 bases, with 23 bases left in between. Donors were six healthy women in three monozygous twin pairs. All three twin pairs grew up together with likely shared infections and vaccines. MiXCR, applied by TCRdb to the 5' RACE reads, yields one record per CDR3 protein. The sample lists a few hundred thousand distinct CDR3 sequences; over 25% were seen once. A remark on this clonotype: Antigen unknown.

The clonotype comes from a woman aged 18-49 years in good health. The V call is TRBV4-1, the J call TRBJ1-5, with D perhaps TRBD1 (5 bases). Sequenced input: PBMCs. The chain's CDR3 is CASSQDKWDETTLYQPQHF. The DNA of the CDR3 is TGCGCCAGCAGCCAAGATAAGTGGGACGAGACAACACTCTATCAGCCCCAGCATTTT.